The following is a T cell receptor (beta chain) sequence with its context. What it binds is not known. This sample was taken from a study of T cell responses to AZD1222 COVID-19 vaccine. Study conclusions and caveats: Donors skewed white British and female; clonal diversity was possibly underestimated. The study sampled repertoires only after the peak T cell response.

Measured with immunoSEQ multiplex PCR; TCRdb has only the in-frame clones, and not every one. The sample includes 90,000 to 100,000 clones, around 84% of them seen just once. V shed 3 bases, J shed 6 bases, and the junction held 7 bases outside the gene matches. Germline values: CDR1 DFQATT, CDR2 SNEGSKA (reference sequence). The CDR3 has 14 residues. This clonotype was obtained from an adult who received the AZD1222 COVID-19 vaccine. Here the sequenced sample was peripheral blood, taken 28 days after the second AZD1222 dose. This chain joins TRBV20-1 and TRBJ2-2, with 7 bases identical to TRBD1. CDR3 coding DNA: TGCAGTGCTAGTACAGGGGTAGTAGCCGGGGAGCTGTTTTTT. It specifies CSASTGVVAGELFF.